The rows below give T cell receptor beta chains drawn from one sample of a study of T cells in localized non-small cell lung cancer. The method was immunoSEQ multiplex PCR; TCRdb's version includes in-frame clones alone and lacks a portion of them. This table holds more than 20,000 clones, under 90% found once. The input for sequencing was PBMCs, taken before any cancer treatment. The receptors derive from a woman aged 40 to 75 with stage II squamous cell lung carcinoma. Each CDR3 is given with its conserved first and last residue. Some rows have no size entry. The others give once, few or many, or a class for an expanded clone.

clone_size v_call cdr3_aa
NA TRBV25-1 CASSDWYRHQETQYF
NA TRBV7-8 CASSAGTGNTEAFF
NA TRBV25-1 CASGGTGTYEQYF
once TRBV25-1 CASRSTGGGSYEQYF
once TRBV5-1 CASSSGQPNTEAFF
NA TRBV7-9 CASSPTTWARETQYF
NA TRBV7-2 CASSFIAGGWETYEQYF
NA TRBV2 CASSAGRANSPLHF
NA TRBV5-5 CASKAGSWPGDEQFF
NA TRBV6-1 CASSEGLAGFQETQYF
NA TRBV19 CASSMEGGSYEQYF
NA TRBV7-8 CASSTGGWETQYF
NA TRBV28 CASSPLTPTEGVNEQFF
NA TRBV2 CASSAGRNTGELFF
few TRBV10-3 CAISMTNNEQFF
NA TRBV28 CASFSPQPYTEQFF
NA TRBV11-2 CASSFRGTGADTQYF
NA TRBV10-1 CASSDSNTDTQYF
NA TRBV29-1 CSVNRGYGYTF
NA TRBV11-3 CASSPRDPSVQYF
NA TRBV6-5 CASSTDGGVKEQYF
NA TRBV11-2 CASSLAEGRTRQYF
NA TRBV9 CASSVDPQGAREQYF
medium-sized TRBV2 CASSDTGWGYNEQFF
NA TRBV7-2 CASSSMSGTGQETQYF
NA TRBV7-9 CASSRQGIDEQYF
NA TRBV29-1 CSVEEGGKTEAFF
NA TRBV6-6 CASRKQGAETQYF
once TRBV7-2 CASNFRVLGEQFF